The 26 T cell receptor beta chains reported below all come from one sample, sequenced in a study of blood T cells in healthy people across ages. The use of a sample-barcoded 5' primer and a J-beta primer mix characterized a second PCR of 7 to 11 cycles. MiXCR, run by TCRdb on the 5' RACE reads, gives a single entry per CDR3 protein. The table has some 1,500,000 distinct CDR3 sequences, around 40% seen once. Material: blood. The receptor set was obtained from a woman aged 18-29 years in good health.

CDR3 in amino acids: CAKLFSYNEQFF. In nucleotides, the CDR3 is TGTGCCAAACTCTTTTCCTACAATGAGCAGTTCTTC. This sequence joins TRBV28 and TRBJ2-1, with no clear D. The V gene's germline CDR1 is MDHEN and CDR2 SYDVKM. V was shortened by 10 bases and J by 1 base, with 8 bases between the two germline ends. The CDR3 covers 12 residues.

This clonotype appeared a few times. The CDR3 reads CASSPPSGGMDEQFF. The CDR3 DNA reads TGTGCCAGCAGCCCCCCTAGCGGGGGGATGGATGAGCAGTTCTTC. The genes are TRBV12-3 or TRBV12-4 and TRBJ2-1; 11 bases agree with TRBD2. CDR3 length: 15 amino acids. V lost 6 bases and J lost 8; bases outside the gene matches: 9.

A remark on this clonotype: A read error may be the cause here, since a much bigger clone is one base away. The chain has TRBV28 and TRBJ2-4, with D tentatively TRBD1 (6 bases). Germline CDR1 reads MDHEN; CDR2 reads SYDVKM. Deletions cut 8 bases from V and 5 bases from J, with 10 bases between. The CDR3 length is 12 residues. The CDR3 loop reads CASRDIQNIQYF. In DNA, the CDR3 is TGTGCCAGCCGGGACATACAAAACATTCAGTACTTC.

V usage is TRBV4-2 and J usage is TRBJ1-4; D is unclear. Germline CDR1 LGHNA, CDR2 YNFKEQ. The V and J ends lost 2 bases and 8 bases respectively, with 15 bases between them. The CDR3 contains 15 residues. In DNA, the CDR3 is TGTGCCAGCAGCCAACGGATAAGGGCGGAGGAAAAACTGTTTTTT. It is translated as CASSQRIRAEEKLFF.

The V and J genes are TRBV4-1 and TRBJ2-1; D is unclear. The CDR3 has 13 amino acids. The ends were cut back, 4 bases at V and 6 bases at J, with 10 bases in the middle. Germline-derived CDR1 and CDR2 are MGHRA and YSYEKL. The CDR3 nucleotides read TGCGCCAGCAGCCCCCTGAGGCGCAATGAGCAGTTCTTC. Its protein product is CASSPLRRNEQFF.

Regarding this clonotype: An end of the junction does not agree with germline; a read error may underlie this. The rearrangement uses TRBV12-3 or TRBV12-4 and TRBJ2-3; 9 bases fit TRBD2. The CDR3 length is 16 residues. The chain's CDR3 is CATSVWVAGDSDTQYF. The CDR3 DNA is TGTGCCACCAGTGTCTGGGTAGCGGGAGACTCAGATACGCAGTATTTT.

The V call is TRBV6-6, the J call TRBJ1-4; D remains unclear. The CDR3 extends over 12 amino acids. Germline loops: CDR1 MNHNY, CDR2 SVGAGI (reference sequence). Trimming cost V 8 bases and J 8 bases, with 12 bases left between them. The CDR3 coding sequence is TGTGCCAGCGGCCGGACCGCAGAAAAACTGTTTTTT. It specifies CASGRTAEKLFF.

The chain is built from TRBV24-1 and TRBJ2-1; TRBD2 might be the D (6 bases). V lost 3 bases to trimming and J lost 7 bases, with 15 bases between them. Germline CDR1 and CDR2: KGHDR and SFDVKD. The CDR3 is made up of 15 amino acids. The CDR3 coding sequence is TGTGCCACCAGTGATACCGGGAGATGGAAGAATGAGCAGTTCTTC. Residues: CATSDTGRWKNEQFF.

The CDR3 here is CSATEGSGNTEAFF. The CDR3 bases are TGCAGTGCTACGGAGGGGTCTGGGAACACTGAAGCTTTCTTT. The chain recombines TRBV20-1 with TRBJ1-1, with D possibly matching TRBD1 (5 bases). Trimming removed 4 bases from V and 1 base from J, with 13 bases in between. Germline lookup yields CDR1 DFQATT and CDR2 SNEGSKA (reference sequence). The CDR3 spans 14 residues.

This clonotype was seen more than once but under ten times. The V gene is TRBV27, the J gene TRBJ2-1; 14 nucleotides line up with TRBD2. Germline CDR1 MNHEY, CDR2 SMNVEV (reference sequence). The V gene end was trimmed by 2 bases and the J gene end by 9 bases; junction bases not matched to a gene: 12. CDR3 length: 18 residues. CDR3: CASSLGLPGLAGESEQFF. The CDR3 region has the DNA TGTGCCAGCAGTTTAGGGCTCCCGGGACTAGCGGGAGAAAGTGAGCAGTTCTTC.

The V gene is TRBV12-3 or TRBV12-4, the J gene TRBJ2-1; 9 bases align to TRBD2. The end of the DNA aligns better with TRBJ2-7, so the J call may be wrong. The CDR3 runs 16 residues. The CDR3 DNA is TGTGCCAGCACCCTTTCCCCTAGCGGGGTATACAATGAGCAGTACTTC. Protein sequence: CASTLSPSGVYNEQYF.

The sample holds one count of this clonotype. At one boundary the junction diverges from the germline segment, which might be a read error. The V and J genes are TRBV9 and TRBJ2-7; possible D gene TRBD2, 5 bases. There are 14 residues in the CDR3. CDR1 is SGDLS, CDR2 YYNGEE, per germline. In nucleotides, the CDR3 is TGTGCCAGCATCGTAGGTAGCGTCTCCTACGAGCAGTACTTC. Encoded protein: CASIVGSVSYEQYF.

The table lists this clonotype with a few counts. The chain combines TRBV5-1 with TRBJ2-3; D unclear. This CDR3 contains 15 residues. Trimming shortened V by 5 bases and J by 0 bases, and 13 bases separated the two germline ends. Germline values: CDR1 SGHRS, CDR2 YFSETQ. This CDR3 reads CASSHGPQSTDTQYF. CDR3 in DNA: TGCGCCAGCAGTCATGGTCCCCAAAGCACAGATACGCAGTATTTT.

The chain has TRBV6-5 and TRBJ1-3; D is unclear. The CDR3 totals 12 residues. Germline V gene data show CDR1 as MNHEY and CDR2 as SVGAGI. The germline V and J ends were trimmed by 10 bases and 0 bases, with 7 bases remaining between them. CDR3 amino acids: CATTSSGNTIYF. CDR3 nucleotides: TGTGCCACCACGAGCTCTGGAAACACCATATATTTT.

This clonotype was counted between two and nine times. This sequence joins TRBV27 and TRBJ2-7, with D unresolved. The germline V and J ends were trimmed by 2 bases and 6 bases, with 14 bases remaining between them. The CDR3 covers 14 residues. Looked up from germline, CDR1 is MNHEY and CDR2 is SMNVEV (reference sequence). CDR3 nucleotides: TGTGCCAGCAGTTTAGGCTACCCCTCTAGCGAGCAGTACTTC. Its translation is CASSLGYPSSEQYF.

This chain joins TRBV15 and TRBJ1-2; D unclear. Germline assignment: CDR1 LNHNV and CDR2 YYDKDF (reference sequence). The CDR3 sequence is 13 residues long. The V gene lost 0 bases and the J gene lost 4 bases, with 6 bases spanning the gap. The CDR3 DNA reads TGTGCCACCAGCAGAGACCTGGCCTATGGCTACACCTTC. Encoded protein: CATSRDLAYGYTF.

This clonotype was observed a few times. The chain carries TRBV24-1 and TRBJ2-7; 10 positions agree with TRBD2. There are 17 residues in the CDR3. The V gene end was trimmed by 10 bases and the J gene end by 4 bases; junction bases not matched to a gene: 18. Germline lookup yields CDR1 KGHDR and CDR2 SFDVKD. The CDR3 nucleotides read TGTGCCACTAGTCGCCCGGGTACTAGCGGGGAGAAATACGAGCAGTACTTC. Encoded protein: CATSRPGTSGEKYEQYF.

The chain uses TRBV28 and TRBJ2-5, with 12 bases that match TRBD2. The J call may be wrong; the DNA end is better matched by TRBJ2-7. Per the germline V gene, CDR1 is MDHEN and CDR2 is SYDVKM. The CDR3 runs 22 residues. This chain's CDR3 is CASSFLTGKKGTSGRPSGEQYF. The DNA for the CDR3 is TGTGCCAGCTCCTTCTTGACAGGTAAAAAAGGCACTAGCGGGAGGCCCTCTGGCGAGCAGTACTTC.

This clonotype was seen a handful of times. The rearrangement uses TRBV27 and TRBJ2-3; D is ambiguous. Trimming removed 7 bases from V and 0 bases from J, with 17 bases in between. Germline V CDR1 and CDR2: MNHEY, SMNVEV (reference sequence). The CDR3 contains 16 residues. CDR3 loop: CASTIVGGSSTDTQYF. In DNA form, the CDR3 reads TGTGCCAGCACTATAGTGGGTGGAAGTAGCACAGATACGCAGTATTTT.

V is TRBV7-2 and J is TRBJ2-7; 8 bases agree with TRBD2. The CDR3 is 16 residues long. Trimming at V came to 4 bases and at J to 2 bases, leaving 10 bases not matched to a gene. Germline V gene lookup returns CDR1 SGHTA and CDR2 FQGNSA. CDR3: CASSSLRAGVTYEQYF. The CDR3 bases are TGTGCCAGCAGCTCCCTCAGAGCGGGAGTGACCTACGAGCAGTACTTC.

The genes are TRBV6-5 and TRBJ2-3, with 12 nucleotides matching TRBD2. With 7 bases clipped from V and 4 bases from J, the junction kept 6 bases outside the gene matches. The germline V gene has CDR1 MNHEY and CDR2 SVGAGI. This CDR3 is built from 15 residues. DNA for the CDR3: TGTGCCAGCACCCGACTAGCGGGAGTCGCAGATACGCAGTATTTT. The encoded protein is CASTRLAGVADTQYF.

This clonotype was seen more than once but under ten times. V is TRBV11-2 and J is TRBJ1-1; D remains unclear. V was shortened by 6 bases and J by 8 bases, with 16 bases between the two germline ends. The CDR3 is 13 amino acids. Germline assignment: CDR1 SGHAT and CDR2 FQNNGV. CDR3 residues: CASRLVRDIEAFF. The CDR3 nucleotides read TGTGCCAGCAGACTAGTCCGGGATATCGAAGCTTTCTTT. Filled out from reference TRBV11-2 and TRBJ1-1, the complete variable domain reads EAGVAQSPRYKIIEKRQSVAFWCNPISGHATLYWYQQILGQGPKLLIQFQNNGVVDDSQLPKDRFSAERLKGVDSTLKIQPAKLEDSAVYLCASRLVRDIEAFFGQGTRLTVV.

This clonotype has a handful of counts. The CDR3 region has the DNA TGTGCCAGCAGCGGAAGGGTGGGGAATGAAAAACTGTTTTTT. Residues: CASSGRVGNEKLFF. The genes are TRBV11-2 and TRBJ1-4, with unresolved D. This CDR3 comprises 14 residues. Germline CDR1 reads SGHAT; CDR2 reads FQNNGV. Trimming removed 5 bases at V and 5 bases at J, with 12 bases between.

This chain uses TRBV7-9 with TRBJ2-7; possible D gene TRBD1, 6 bases. V was pared by 6 bases and J by 9 bases, with 15 bases between. The CDR3 is made up of 12 amino acids. Per germline, CDR1 SEHNR and CDR2 FQNEAQ (reference sequence). CDR3 residues: CASRNPQGMQYF. CDR3 nucleotide sequence: TGTGCCAGCAGAAACCCTCAGGGGATGCAGTACTTC.

This clonotype has a handful of counts. The chain links TRBV4-3 to TRBJ2-2, with TRBD2 as a possible D gene (6 bases). Trimming shortened V by 3 bases and J by 8 bases, and 13 bases separated the two germline ends. The CDR3 totals 14 residues. The germline gives CDR1 LGHNA, CDR2 YSLEER. The CDR3 spells CASSHAAGGGELFF. CDR3 in DNA: TGCGCCAGCAGCCATGCCGCCGGGGGAGGGGAGCTGTTTTTT.

This clonotype was detected only a few times. The chain has TRBV4-3 and TRBJ2-6; D is possibly TRBD1 (5 bases). This CDR3 is built from 17 residues. CDR1 is LGHNA, CDR2 YSLEER, per germline. Trimming took 0 bases from V and 0 from J, leaving 9 bases between them. CDR3 sequence: CASSQEQASSGANVLTF. DNA for the CDR3: TGCGCCAGCAGCCAAGAACAGGCAAGCTCTGGGGCCAACGTCCTGACTTTC.